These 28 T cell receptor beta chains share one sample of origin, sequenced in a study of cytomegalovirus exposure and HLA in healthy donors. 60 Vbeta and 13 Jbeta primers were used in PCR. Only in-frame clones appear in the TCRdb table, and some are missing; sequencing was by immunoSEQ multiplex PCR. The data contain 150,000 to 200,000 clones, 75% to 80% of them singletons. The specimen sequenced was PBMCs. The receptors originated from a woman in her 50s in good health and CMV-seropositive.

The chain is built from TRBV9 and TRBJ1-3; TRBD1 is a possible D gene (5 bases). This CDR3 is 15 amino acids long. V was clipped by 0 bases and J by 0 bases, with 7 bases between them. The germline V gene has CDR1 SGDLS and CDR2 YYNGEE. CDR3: CASSVGQSSGNTIYF. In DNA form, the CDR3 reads TGTGCCAGCAGCGTAGGACAGAGCTCTGGAAACACCATATATTTT.

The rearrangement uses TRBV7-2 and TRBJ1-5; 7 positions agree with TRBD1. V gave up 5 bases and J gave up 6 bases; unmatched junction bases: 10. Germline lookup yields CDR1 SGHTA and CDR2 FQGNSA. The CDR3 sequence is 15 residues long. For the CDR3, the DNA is TGTGCCAGCAGCGTCGGGAGGGGGCTCGCTCAGCCCCAGCATTTT. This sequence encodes CASSVGRGLAQPQHF.

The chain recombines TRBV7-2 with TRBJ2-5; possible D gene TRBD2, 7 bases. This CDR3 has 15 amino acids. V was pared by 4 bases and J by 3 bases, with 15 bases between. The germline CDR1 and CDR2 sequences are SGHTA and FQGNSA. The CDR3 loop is CASSYKRGGEETQYF. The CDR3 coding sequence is TGTGCCAGCAGCTACAAAAGGGGGGGGGAAGAGACCCAGTACTTC.

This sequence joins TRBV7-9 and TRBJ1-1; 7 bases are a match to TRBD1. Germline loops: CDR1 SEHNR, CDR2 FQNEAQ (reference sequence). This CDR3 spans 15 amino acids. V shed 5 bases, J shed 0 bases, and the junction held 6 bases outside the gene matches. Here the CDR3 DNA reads TGTGCCAGCAGCCTAGGGGACAGCATGAACACTGAAGCTTTCTTT. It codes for CASSLGDSMNTEAFF.

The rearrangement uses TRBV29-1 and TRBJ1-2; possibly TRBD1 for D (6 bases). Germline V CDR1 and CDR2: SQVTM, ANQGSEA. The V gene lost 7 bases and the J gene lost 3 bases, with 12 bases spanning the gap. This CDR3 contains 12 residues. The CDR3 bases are TGCAGCGCCCTAAACAGGGACTATGGCTACACCTTC. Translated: CSALNRDYGYTF.

The DNA for the CDR3 is TGTGCCAGCAGTCGGACAGGGCGCAATGAGCAGTTCTTC. Protein: CASSRTGRNEQFF. The V gene is TRBV2, the J gene TRBJ2-1; 8 nucleotides align to TRBD1. CDR3 length: 13 residues. Per germline, CDR1 SNHLY and CDR2 FYNNEI. The ends lost 5 bases at V and 6 bases at J; junction bases unmatched: 3. Full variable domain (rest looked up from reference TRBV2 and TRBJ2-1): EPEVTQTPSHQVTQMGQEVILRCVPISNHLYFYWYRQILGQKVEFLVSFYNNEISEKSEIFDDQFSVERPDGSNFTLKIRSTKLEDSAMYFCASSRTGRNEQFFGPGTRLTVL.

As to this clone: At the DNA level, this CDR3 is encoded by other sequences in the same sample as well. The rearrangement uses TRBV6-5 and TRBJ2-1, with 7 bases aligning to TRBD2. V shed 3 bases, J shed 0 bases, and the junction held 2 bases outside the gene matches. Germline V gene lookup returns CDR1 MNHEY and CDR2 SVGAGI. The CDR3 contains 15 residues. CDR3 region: CASSYSGGSYNEQFF. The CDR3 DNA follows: TGTGCCAGCAGTTATTCGGGAGGCTCCTACAATGAGCAGTTCTTC.

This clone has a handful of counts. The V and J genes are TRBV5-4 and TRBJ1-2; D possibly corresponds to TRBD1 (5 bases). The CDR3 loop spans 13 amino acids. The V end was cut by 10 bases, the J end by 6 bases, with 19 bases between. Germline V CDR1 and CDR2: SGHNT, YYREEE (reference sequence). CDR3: CAGTRPGLDGYTF. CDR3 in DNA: TGTGCCGGGACCCGACCCGGACTAGATGGCTACACCTTC.

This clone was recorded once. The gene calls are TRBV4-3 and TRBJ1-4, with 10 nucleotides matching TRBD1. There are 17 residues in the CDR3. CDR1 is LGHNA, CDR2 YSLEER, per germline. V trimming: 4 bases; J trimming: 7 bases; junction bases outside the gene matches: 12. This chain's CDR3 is CASSRTAAGTGAEKLFF. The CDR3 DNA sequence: TGCGCCAGCAGCCGAACGGCTGCCGGGACAGGGGCTGAAAAACTGTTTTTT.

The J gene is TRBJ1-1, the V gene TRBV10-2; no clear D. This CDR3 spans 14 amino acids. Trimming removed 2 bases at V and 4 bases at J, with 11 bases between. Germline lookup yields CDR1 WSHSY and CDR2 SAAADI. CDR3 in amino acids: CASSEGGWVTEAFF. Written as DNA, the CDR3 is TGCGCCAGCAGTGAGGGAGGTTGGGTCACTGAAGCTTTCTTT.

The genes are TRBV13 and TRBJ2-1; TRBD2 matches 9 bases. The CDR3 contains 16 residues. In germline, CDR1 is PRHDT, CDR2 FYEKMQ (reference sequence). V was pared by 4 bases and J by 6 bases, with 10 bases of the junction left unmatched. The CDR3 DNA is TGTGCCAGCAGCTCGACCCTTAGCGGGAGTTTCAATGAGCAGTTCTTC. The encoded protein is CASSSTLSGSFNEQFF.

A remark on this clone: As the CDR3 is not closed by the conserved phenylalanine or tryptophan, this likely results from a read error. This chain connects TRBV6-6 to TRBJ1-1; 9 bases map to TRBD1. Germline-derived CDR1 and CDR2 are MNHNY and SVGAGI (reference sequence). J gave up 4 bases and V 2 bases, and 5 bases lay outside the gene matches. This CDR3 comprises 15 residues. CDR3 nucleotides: TGTGCCAGCAGTTACCCGGGACAGGGAAGCACTGAAGCTTTCGTT. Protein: CASSYPGQGSTEAFV.

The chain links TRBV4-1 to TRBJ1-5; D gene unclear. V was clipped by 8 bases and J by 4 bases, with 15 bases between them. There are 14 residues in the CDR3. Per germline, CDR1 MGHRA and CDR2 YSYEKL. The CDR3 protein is CASQRGGFNQPQHF. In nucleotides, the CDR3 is TGCGCCAGCCAGAGAGGAGGGTTTAATCAGCCCCAGCATTTT.

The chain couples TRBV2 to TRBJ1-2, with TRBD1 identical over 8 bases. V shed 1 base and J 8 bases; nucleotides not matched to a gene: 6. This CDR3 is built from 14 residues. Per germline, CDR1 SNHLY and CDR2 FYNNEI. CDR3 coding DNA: TGTGCCAGCAGTGAAGGGCAGGGGGCGGGCGGCTACACCTTC. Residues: CASSEGQGAGGYTF.

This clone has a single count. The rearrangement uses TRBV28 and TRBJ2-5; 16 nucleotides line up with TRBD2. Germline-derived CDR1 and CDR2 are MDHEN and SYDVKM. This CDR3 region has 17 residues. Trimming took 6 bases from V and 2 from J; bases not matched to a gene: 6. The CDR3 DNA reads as TGTGCCAGCAGCAGGGGGGGACTAGCGGGAGGGCAAGAGACCCAGTACTTC. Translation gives CASSRGGLAGGQETQYF.

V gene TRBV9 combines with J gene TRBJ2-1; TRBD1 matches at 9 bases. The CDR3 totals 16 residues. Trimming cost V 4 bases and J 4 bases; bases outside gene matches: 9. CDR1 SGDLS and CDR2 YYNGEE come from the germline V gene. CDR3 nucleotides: TGTGCCAGCAGCAAAAGACAGGGGGGAGGTTACAATGAGCAGTTCTTC. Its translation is CASSKRQGGGYNEQFF.

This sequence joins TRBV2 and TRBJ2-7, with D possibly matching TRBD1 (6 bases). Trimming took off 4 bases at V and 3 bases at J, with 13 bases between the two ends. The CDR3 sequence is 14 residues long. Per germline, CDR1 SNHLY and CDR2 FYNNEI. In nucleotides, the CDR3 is TGTGCCAGCAGTGGGACAGAAAGAGGCTACGAGCAGTACTTC. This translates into CASSGTERGYEQYF.

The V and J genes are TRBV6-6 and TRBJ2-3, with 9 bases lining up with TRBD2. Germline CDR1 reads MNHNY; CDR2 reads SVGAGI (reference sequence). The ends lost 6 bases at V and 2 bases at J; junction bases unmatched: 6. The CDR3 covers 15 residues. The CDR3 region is CASRRAGGNTDTQYF. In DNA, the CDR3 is TGTGCCAGCAGAAGAGCGGGGGGAAACACAGATACGCAGTATTTT.

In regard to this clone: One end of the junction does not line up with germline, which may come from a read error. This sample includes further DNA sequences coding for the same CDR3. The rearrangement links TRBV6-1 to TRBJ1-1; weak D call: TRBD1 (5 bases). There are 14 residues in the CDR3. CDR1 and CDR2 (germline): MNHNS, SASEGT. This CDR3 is CASSEWGGNTEAFF. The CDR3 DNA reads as TGTGCCAGCAGTGAATGGGGGGGTAACACTGAAGCCTTCTTT.

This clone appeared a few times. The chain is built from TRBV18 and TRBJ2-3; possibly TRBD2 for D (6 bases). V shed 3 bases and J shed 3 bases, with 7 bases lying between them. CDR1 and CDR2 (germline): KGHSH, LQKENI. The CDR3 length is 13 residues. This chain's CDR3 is CASSPGLTDTQYF. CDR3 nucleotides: TGTGCCAGCTCACCGGGACTGACAGATACGCAGTATTTT.

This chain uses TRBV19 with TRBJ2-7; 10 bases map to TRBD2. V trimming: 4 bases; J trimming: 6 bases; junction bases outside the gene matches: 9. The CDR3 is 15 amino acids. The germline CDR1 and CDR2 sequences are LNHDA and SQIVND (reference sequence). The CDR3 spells CASSRKREGASEQYF. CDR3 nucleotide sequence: TGTGCCAGTAGTAGAAAGCGGGAGGGCGCTTCCGAGCAGTACTTC.

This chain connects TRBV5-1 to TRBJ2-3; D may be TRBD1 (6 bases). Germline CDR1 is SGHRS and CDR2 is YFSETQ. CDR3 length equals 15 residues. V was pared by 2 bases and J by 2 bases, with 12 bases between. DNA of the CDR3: TGCGCCAGCAGCTTAGGGACAACCTTCACAGATACGCAGTATTTT. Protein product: CASSLGTTFTDTQYF. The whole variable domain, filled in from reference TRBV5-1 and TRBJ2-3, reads KAGVTQTPRYLIKTRGQQVTLSCSPISGHRSVSWYQQTPGQGLQFLFEYFSETQRNKGNFPGRFSGRQFSNSRSEMNVSTLELGDSALYLCASSLGTTFTDTQYFGPGTRLTVL.

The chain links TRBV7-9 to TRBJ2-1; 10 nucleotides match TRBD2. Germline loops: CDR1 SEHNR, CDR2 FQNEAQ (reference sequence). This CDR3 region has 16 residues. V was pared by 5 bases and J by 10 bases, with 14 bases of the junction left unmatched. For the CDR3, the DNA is TGTGCCAGCAGCCAAGGCGGGCTAGCGGGAGCATACGAGCAGTTCTTC. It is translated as CASSQGGLAGAYEQFF.

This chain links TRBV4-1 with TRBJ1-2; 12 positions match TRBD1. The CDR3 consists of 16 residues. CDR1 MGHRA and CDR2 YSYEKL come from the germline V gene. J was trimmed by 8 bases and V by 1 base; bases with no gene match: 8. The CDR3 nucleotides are TGCGCCAGCAGCCAAGCAGGGACAGGGGGCGCGAGGGGCTACACCTTC. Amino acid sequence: CASSQAGTGGARGYTF.

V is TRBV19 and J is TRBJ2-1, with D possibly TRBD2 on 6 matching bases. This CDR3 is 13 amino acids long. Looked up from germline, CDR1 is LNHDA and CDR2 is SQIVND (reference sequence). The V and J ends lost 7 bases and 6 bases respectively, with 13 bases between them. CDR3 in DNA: TGTGCCAGTAAGACCGGGACTCGCAATGAGCAGTTCTTC. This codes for CASKTGTRNEQFF.

CDR3 in DNA: TGTGCCAGCACCCTTACAACCTACGAGCAGTACTTC. It translates to CASTLTTYEQYF. V usage is TRBV6-4 and J usage is TRBJ2-7; D unresolved. Germline CDR1 is MRHNA and CDR2 is SNTAGT. This CDR3 has 12 residues. V was pared by 7 bases and J by 2 bases, with 9 bases between.

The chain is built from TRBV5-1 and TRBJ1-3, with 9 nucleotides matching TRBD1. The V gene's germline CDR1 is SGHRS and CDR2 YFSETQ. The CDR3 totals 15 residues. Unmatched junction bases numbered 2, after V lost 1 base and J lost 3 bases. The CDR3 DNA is TGCGCCAGCAGCTTGAACAGGGGGCTTGGAAACACCATATATTTT. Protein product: CASSLNRGLGNTIYF. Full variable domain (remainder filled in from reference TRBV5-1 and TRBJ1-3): KAGVTQTPRYLIKTRGQQVTLSCSPISGHRSVSWYQQTPGQGLQFLFEYFSETQRNKGNFPGRFSGRQFSNSRSEMNVSTLELGDSALYLCASSLNRGLGNTIYFGEGSWLTVV.

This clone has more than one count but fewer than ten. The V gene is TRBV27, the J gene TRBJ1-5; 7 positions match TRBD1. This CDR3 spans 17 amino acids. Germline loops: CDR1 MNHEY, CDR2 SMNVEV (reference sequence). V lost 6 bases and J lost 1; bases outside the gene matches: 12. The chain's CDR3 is CASSYKGTVRSNQPQHF. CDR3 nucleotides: TGTGCCAGCAGCTACAAAGGGACAGTTCGGAGCAATCAGCCCCAGCATTTT.